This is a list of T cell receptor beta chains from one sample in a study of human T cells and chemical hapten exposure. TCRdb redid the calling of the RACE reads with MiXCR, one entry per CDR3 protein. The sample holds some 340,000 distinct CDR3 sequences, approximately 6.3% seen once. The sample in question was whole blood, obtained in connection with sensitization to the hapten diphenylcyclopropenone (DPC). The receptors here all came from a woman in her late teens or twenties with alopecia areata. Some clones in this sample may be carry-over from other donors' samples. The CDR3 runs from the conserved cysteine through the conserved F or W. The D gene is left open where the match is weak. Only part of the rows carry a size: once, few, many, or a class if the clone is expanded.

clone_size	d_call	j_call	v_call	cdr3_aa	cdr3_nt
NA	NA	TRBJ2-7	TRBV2	CASRVDVGEQYF	TGTGCCAGCAGAGTAGACGTTGGCGAGCAGTACTTC
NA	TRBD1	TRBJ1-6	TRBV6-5	CASSRTGGAYNSPLHF	TGTGCCAGCAGTCGGACAGGGGGCGCATATAATTCACCCCTCCACTTT
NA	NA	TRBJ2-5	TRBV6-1	CASSEVMRGETQYF	TGTGCCAGCAGTGAAGTTATGAGGGGAGAGACCCAGTACTTC
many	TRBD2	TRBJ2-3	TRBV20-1	CSARELYGGAGTDTQYF	TGCAGTGCTAGAGAATTGTACGGGGGGGCAGGCACAGATACGCAGTATTTT
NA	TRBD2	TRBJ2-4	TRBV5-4	CASSPTSVAKNIQYF	TGTGCCAGCAGCCCGACTAGCGTGGCCAAAAACATTCAGTACTTC
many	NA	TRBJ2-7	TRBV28	CASSTANEQYF	TGTGCCAGCAGCACCGCTAACGAGCAGTACTTC
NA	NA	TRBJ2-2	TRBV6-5	CASRRGMNTGELFF	TGTGCCAGCAGGAGGGGGATGAACACCGGGGAGCTGTTTTTT
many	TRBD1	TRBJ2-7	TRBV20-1	CSARDSRTGGSEQYF	TGCAGTGCTAGAGATAGCCGGACAGGGGGTAGCGAGCAGTACTTC
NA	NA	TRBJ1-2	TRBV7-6	CASSLGQGLEGYTF	TGTGCCAGCAGCTTAGGTCAGGGGTTAGAAGGCTACACCTTC
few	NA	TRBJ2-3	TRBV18	CASSPSEADTQYF	TGTGCCAGCTCACCATCAGAGGCAGATACGCAGTATTTT
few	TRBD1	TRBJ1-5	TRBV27	CASSFQGDQPQHF	TGTGCCAGCAGTTTCCAGGGGGATCAGCCCCAGCATTTT
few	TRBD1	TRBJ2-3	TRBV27	CASSLLTGATDTQYF	TGTGCCAGCAGTTTGTTAACAGGGGCGACAGATACGCAGTATTTT
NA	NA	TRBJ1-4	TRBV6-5	CATALGAVGEKLFF	TGTGCCACCGCTCTCGGGGCGGTCGGGGAAAAACTGTTTTTT
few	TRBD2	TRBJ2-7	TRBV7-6	CASSLDSERGTSYEQYF	TGTGCCAGCAGCTTGGACAGTGAGCGGGGGACCTCCTACGAGCAGTACTTC
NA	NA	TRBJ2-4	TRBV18	CASSPPELAGQAQYF	TGTGCCAGCTCACCACCGGAATTAGCGGGACAGGCTCAGTACTTC
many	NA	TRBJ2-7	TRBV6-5	CASSSPRDLSEQYF	TGTGCCAGCAGTTCCCCCCGGGACCTTAGCGAGCAGTACTTC
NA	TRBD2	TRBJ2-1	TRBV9	CASSVGLAGSNEQFF	TGTGCCAGCAGCGTAGGGCTAGCGGGGTCCAATGAGCAGTTCTTC
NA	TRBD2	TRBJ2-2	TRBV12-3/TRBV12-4	CASSQAGGTNTGELFF	TGTGCCAGCAGCCAAGCGGGGGGTACGAACACCGGGGAGCTGTTTTTT
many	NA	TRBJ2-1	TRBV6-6	CASSTPPAASYNEQFF	TGTGCCAGCAGCACCCCCCCTGCGGCCTCCTACAATGAGCAGTTCTTC
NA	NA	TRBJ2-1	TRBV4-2	CASSPQTSWAEQFF	TGTGCCAGCAGCCCACAGACTAGTTGGGCCGAGCAGTTCTTC
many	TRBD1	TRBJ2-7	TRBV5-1	CASSPGGTGATYEQYF	TGCGCCAGCAGCCCAGGGGGTACCGGAGCCACCTACGAGCAGTACTTC
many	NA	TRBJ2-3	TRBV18	CASSNGGDTQYF	TGTGCCAGCTCAAATGGAGGTGATACGCAGTATTTT
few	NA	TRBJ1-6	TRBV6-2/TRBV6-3	CASSYQRGLLSNSPLHF	TGTGCCAGCAGTTATCAAAGGGGTTTACTATCTAATTCACCCCTCCACTTT
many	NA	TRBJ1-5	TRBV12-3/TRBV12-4	CASSPSGGNQPQHF	TGTGCCAGCAGTCCCTCGGGAGGCAATCAGCCCCAGCATTTT
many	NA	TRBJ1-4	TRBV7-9	CASTTAGIATNEKLFF	TGTGCCAGCACCACGGCGGGGATTGCAACTAATGAAAAACTGTTTTTT
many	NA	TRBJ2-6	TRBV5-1	CASSSPGGGGANVLTF	TGCGCCAGCAGCTCCCCCGGGGGAGGTGGGGCCAACGTCCTGACTTTC